The clone carrying this TCR beta chain was counted a few times. What it binds is not known. No conserved phenylalanine or tryptophan is present at the end of the CDR3, so a read error is the likely explanation. The limits of the CDR3 on the DNA are not certain, so only TCRdb's listed CDR3 is given. The sample comes from a study of Graves' ophthalmopathy and Graves' hyperthyroidism. As for the study in general: Hyperthyroidism was considered stable when no ophthalmopathy appeared within 18 months of follow-up.

Study-wide results and limits: Among thyroid clonotypes expanded above 0.001 frequency, most also appeared in blood.

Germline CDR1 reads SQVTM; CDR2 reads ANQGSEA. Including both end residues, the CDR3 is 11 amino acids long. Diagnostic conclusions were grounded in clinical symptoms, serum thyroxine, TRAb, thyroid ultrasound and orbital computed tomography. The authors amplified TCR beta CDR3 regions from RNA transcripts. HTBI primers served in a first-round RT-PCR, which a second-round multiplex PCR followed. One entry per CDR3 protein, called by TCRdb with MiXCR from the multiplex PCR reads. The table shows approximately 1.2 million distinct CDR3 sequences, with about two fifths occurring only once. The specimen sequenced was peripheral blood or thyroid tissue (not recorded which). This rearrangement joins TRBV29-1 to TRBJ1-4; the table names TRBD1, a call not compared with the DNA. This receptor was taken from an adult man with Graves' hyperthyroidism. The CDR3 region is CSVEEGAATVD.